This T cell receptor (beta chain) appears in the sequencing data of a study of blood T cell repertoires in COVID-19. Using immunoSEQ multiplex PCR, the repertoire was profiled, and TCRdb retains in-frame clones only, with some absent. The table includes more than 95,000 clones, approximately 87% detected once. CDR3 length: 13 amino acids. V lost 6 bases to trimming and J lost 7 bases, with 15 bases between them. In germline, CDR1 is MDHEN, CDR2 SYDVKM. This chain links TRBV28 with TRBJ1-2, with D perhaps matching TRBD1 (6 bases). The sample comprised peripheral blood. The sequence was obtained from a man aged 70 or older who had recovered from COVID-19. CDR3 sequence reads: CASSLTGRSGYTF. The CDR3 DNA reads as TGTGCCAGCAGCTTAACAGGGCGAAGTGGCTACACCTTC.